The T cell receptor (beta chain) described here comes from a study of shared clonotypes between healthy human individuals. The overall study: A couple of female and three male donors aged 18 to 49 were enrolled. Points from the study as a whole: It was only blood that was sampled, and tissue repertoires likely differ. Memory subsets generally showed lower estimated richness than naive subsets.

The V gene lost 5 bases and the J gene lost 11 bases, with 15 bases spanning the gap. The CDR3 is 12 amino acids. CDR1 and CDR2 (germline): PRHDT, FYEKMQ (reference sequence). Regarding this clone: Its antigen is still unknown.

Under the authors' procedure: From ImmunoSEQ came sequences covering only the junction and carrying no quality scores, so filtering differed. The data were produced by immunoSEQ multiplex PCR, yet TCRdb's version contains in-frame clones alone and is incomplete. That table furnishes V, J and clone size, whereas the DNA furnished D and trimming. Counted here are 2 million to 3 million clones, more than 85% occurring once; the ten biggest clones make up about 0.38%. This clonotype was obtained from a man younger than 35 in good health. Some clones in this sample may be carry-over from other donors' samples. The chain has TRBV13 and TRBJ2-5; tentatively, D is TRBD1 or TRBD2 (5 bases each). The sample taken for sequencing was naive CD4+ T cells from PBMCs. Indicated subset: CD45RA+ positively selected. Here the CDR3 DNA reads TGTGCCAGCAGCCAGACGTTGGGGGAGCAGTACTTC. It codes for CASSQTLGEQYF.